This TCR beta chain was sequenced during a study of early T cells in non-severe SARS-CoV-2 infection. Whole-study context: Unsorted whole blood bulk RNA was sequenced, with unpaired chains.

Findings of the study overall: VDJdb matching skewed toward anti-spike CD8 responses, missing private and CD4 specificities.

With regard to this clonotype: The antigen remains unidentified.

Individually, cDNA molecules had unique molecular identifiers attached to them. TCRdb passed the 5' RACE reads through MiXCR, listing each CDR3 protein once. The sample contains around 57,000 distinct CDR3 sequences, around 13% of which appear only once. J was trimmed by 1 base and V by 6 bases; bases with no gene match: 2. This CDR3 contains 13 residues. The germline V gene encodes CDR1 MNHEY and CDR2 SVGAGI. Sequencing was carried out using whole blood. The sequence came from an adult who was a healthcare worker with PCR-confirmed SARS-CoV-2 infection or an uninfected control (not recorded which). The chain employs TRBV6-5 and TRBJ2-5; 7 nucleotides align to TRBD1. The CDR3 DNA is TGTGCCAGCAGAGGGACAGCCCAAGAGACCCAGTACTTC. It codes for CASRGTAQETQYF.